Listed here are 9 T cell receptor beta chains from one sample, sequenced in a study of shared clonotypes between healthy human individuals. The assay was immunoSEQ multiplex PCR, and TCRdb's table has in-frame clones only and misses some. The profile shows some 530,000 clones, roughly 80% of them singletons. The source material was PBMCs. The receptors derive from a woman aged 40 to 49 in good health. Some clones in this sample may be carry-over from other donors' samples.

The chain joins TRBV6-1 to TRBJ2-1; D is unclear. The CDR3 loop spans 11 amino acids. The germline V gene encodes CDR1 MNHNS and CDR2 SASEGT. The V gene lost 7 bases and the J gene lost 4 bases, with 5 bases spanning the gap. The CDR3: CASTGYNEQFF. The CDR3 DNA reads TGTGCCAGCACCGGATACAATGAGCAGTTCTTC.

About this clone: This likely reflects a read error, since a far larger clone is one base away. The chain has TRBV30 and TRBJ1-3, with D uncertain. This CDR3 spans 14 amino acids. Germline CDR1 GTSNPN, CDR2 SVGIG (reference sequence). CDR3 in amino acids: CAWSERGSGSTIYF. The CDR3, as DNA: TGTGCCTGGAGTGAGAGAGGCTCTGGAAGCACCATATATTTT.

The chain joins TRBV14 to TRBJ2-7; no clear D. This CDR3 spans 15 amino acids. V was shortened by 4 bases and J by 3 bases, with 16 bases between the two germline ends. Germline V gene lookup returns CDR1 SGHDN and CDR2 FVKESK. CDR3 sequence: CASSLDPGFGYEQYF. The CDR3 bases are TGTGCCAGCAGCCTTGACCCTGGCTTCGGCTACGAGCAGTACTTC.

The chain employs TRBV29-1 and TRBJ2-3; 13 bases line up with TRBD2. With V trimmed by 3 bases and J by 1 base, 7 bases remained unmatched. Germline V gene lookup returns CDR1 SQVTM and CDR2 ANQGSEA. This CDR3 contains 17 residues. This chain's CDR3 is CSVEGGLAGLGTDTQYF. CDR3 DNA sequence: TGCAGCGTTGAGGGGGGACTAGCGGGATTGGGCACAGATACGCAGTATTTT.

The chain joins TRBV9 to TRBJ2-6, with D perhaps TRBD1 or TRBD2 (5 bases each). The V gene lost 4 bases and the J gene lost 0 bases, with 14 bases spanning the gap. CDR1 is SGDLS, CDR2 YYNGEE, per germline. The CDR3 is made up of 17 amino acids. This CDR3 reads CASSPGTSASGANVLTF. CDR3 sequence (DNA): TGTGCCAGCAGCCCCGGGACCTCTGCCTCTGGGGCCAACGTCCTGACTTTC.

A word on this clone: Likely a read error: the CDR3 ends without its conserved phenylalanine or tryptophan. V usage is TRBV27 and J usage is TRBJ2-7; 10 bases agree with TRBD2. CDR1 and CDR2 (germline): MNHEY, SMNVEV (reference sequence). The CDR3 is made up of 14 amino acids. J was trimmed by 7 bases and V by 5 bases; bases with no gene match: 8. The chain's CDR3 is CASSEAGGPGEQYL. The CDR3 DNA reads TGTGCCAGCAGTGAAGCGGGAGGGCCGGGGGAGCAGTACCTC.

Comment on this clone: Different DNA sequences within this sample yield the same CDR3. The chain carries TRBV30 and TRBJ1-4, with D uncertain. With 0 bases removed from V and 8 bases from J, the gap between germline ends came to 4 bases. This CDR3 has 11 residues. Germline values: CDR1 GTSNPN, CDR2 SVGIG (reference sequence). CDR3 DNA sequence: TGTGCCTGGAGTGTAGGGGAAAAACTGTTTTTT. Translating gives CAWSVGEKLFF.

The chain uses TRBV11-2 and TRBJ2-7, with D tentatively TRBD2 (5 bases). Germline CDR1 and CDR2: SGHAT and FQNNGV. The CDR3 is 13 residues long. The ends were cut back, 5 bases at V and 6 bases at J, with 14 bases in the middle. CDR3: CASSPGILGEQYF. The CDR3 DNA reads TGTGCCAGCAGCCCGGGGATCTTGGGCGAGCAGTACTTC.

The CDR3 DNA reads TGCAGCGTTGAATGGGACAGGGTCTATGGCTACACCTTC. This gives the protein CSVEWDRVYGYTF. The gene calls are TRBV29-1 and TRBJ1-2; 9 nucleotides line up with TRBD1. Germline V gives CDR1 SQVTM, CDR2 ANQGSEA. The CDR3 runs to 13 residues. V gave up 2 bases and J gave up 4 bases; unmatched junction bases: 2.